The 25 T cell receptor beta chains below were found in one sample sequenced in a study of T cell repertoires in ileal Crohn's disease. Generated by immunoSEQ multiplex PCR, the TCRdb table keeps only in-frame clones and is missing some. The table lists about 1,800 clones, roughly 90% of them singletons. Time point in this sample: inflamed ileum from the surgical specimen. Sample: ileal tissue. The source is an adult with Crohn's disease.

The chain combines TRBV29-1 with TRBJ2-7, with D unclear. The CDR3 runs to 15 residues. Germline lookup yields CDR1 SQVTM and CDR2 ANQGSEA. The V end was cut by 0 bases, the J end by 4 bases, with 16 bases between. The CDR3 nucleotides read TGCAGCGTTGAAGATAAGGGTAGGGTGGGGTACGAGCAGTACTTC. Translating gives CSVEDKGRVGYEQYF.

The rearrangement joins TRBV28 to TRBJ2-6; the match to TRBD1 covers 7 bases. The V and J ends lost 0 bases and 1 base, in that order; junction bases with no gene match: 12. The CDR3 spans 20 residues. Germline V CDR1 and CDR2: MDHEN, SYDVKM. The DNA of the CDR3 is TGTGCCAGCAGTTTATGCCCCGCCCTCATACAGGGGTCTGGGGCCAACGTCCTGACTTTC. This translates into CASSLCPALIQGSGANVLTF. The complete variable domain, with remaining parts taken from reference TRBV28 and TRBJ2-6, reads DVKVTQSSRYLVKRTGEKVFLECVQDMDHENMFWYRQDPGLGLRLIYFSYDVKMKEKGDIPEGYSVSREKKERFSLILESASTNQTSMYLCASSLCPALIQGSGANVLTFGAGSRLTVL.

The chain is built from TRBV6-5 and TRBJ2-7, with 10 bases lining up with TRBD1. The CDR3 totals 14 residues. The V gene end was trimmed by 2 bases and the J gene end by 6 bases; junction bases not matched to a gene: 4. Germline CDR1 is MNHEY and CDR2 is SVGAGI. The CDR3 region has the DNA TGTGCCAGCAGTTACGGGGGACAGGGGTTCGAGCAGTACTTC. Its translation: CASSYGGQGFEQYF.

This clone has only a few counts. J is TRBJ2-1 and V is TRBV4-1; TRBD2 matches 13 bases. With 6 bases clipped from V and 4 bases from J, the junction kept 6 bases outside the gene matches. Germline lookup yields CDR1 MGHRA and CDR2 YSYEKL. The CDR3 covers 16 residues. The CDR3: CASSPGTSGTYNEQFF. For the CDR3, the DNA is TGCGCCAGCAGTCCCGGGACTAGCGGGACATACAATGAGCAGTTCTTC.

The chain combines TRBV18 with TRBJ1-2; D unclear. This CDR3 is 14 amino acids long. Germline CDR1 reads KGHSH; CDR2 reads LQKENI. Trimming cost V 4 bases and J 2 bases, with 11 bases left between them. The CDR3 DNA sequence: TGTGCCAGCTCACAACAAGTGGACAACTATGGCTACACCTTC. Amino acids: CASSQQVDNYGYTF.

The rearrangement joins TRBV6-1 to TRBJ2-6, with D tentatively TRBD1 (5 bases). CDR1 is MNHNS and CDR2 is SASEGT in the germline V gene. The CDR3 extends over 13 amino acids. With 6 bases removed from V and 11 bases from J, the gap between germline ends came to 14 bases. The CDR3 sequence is CASSHQGHDVLTF. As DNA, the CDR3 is TGTGCCAGCAGCCACCAGGGCCACGACGTCCTGACTTTC.

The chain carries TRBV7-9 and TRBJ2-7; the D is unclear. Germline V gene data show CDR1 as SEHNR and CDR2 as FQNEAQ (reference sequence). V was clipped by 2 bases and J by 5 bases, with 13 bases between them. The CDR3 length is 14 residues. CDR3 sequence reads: CASSLNTVNNEQYF. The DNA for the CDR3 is TGTGCCAGCAGCTTAAATACAGTCAATAACGAGCAGTACTTC.

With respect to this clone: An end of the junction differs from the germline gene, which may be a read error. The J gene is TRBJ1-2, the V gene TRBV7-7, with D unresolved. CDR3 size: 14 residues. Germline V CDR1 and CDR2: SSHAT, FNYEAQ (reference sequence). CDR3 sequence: CASSFSQANYGYTF. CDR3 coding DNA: TGTGCTAGCAGCTTTTCTCAAGCTAACTATGGCTACACCTTC.

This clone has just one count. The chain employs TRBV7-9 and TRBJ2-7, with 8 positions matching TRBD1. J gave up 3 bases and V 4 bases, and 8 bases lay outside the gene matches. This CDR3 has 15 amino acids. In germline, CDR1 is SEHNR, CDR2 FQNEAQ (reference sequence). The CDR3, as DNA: TGTGCCAGCAGCTCCGGACAGGGCGCATACTACGAGCAGTACTTC. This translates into CASSSGQGAYYEQYF. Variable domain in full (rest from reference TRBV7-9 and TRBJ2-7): DTGVSQNPRHKITKRGQNVTFRCDPISEHNRLYWYRQTLGQGPEFLTYFQNEAQLEKSRLLSDRFSAERPKGSFSTLEIQRTEQGDSAMYLCASSSGQGAYYEQYFGPGTRLTVT.

CDR3: CASGALDSADTQYF. CDR3 sequence (DNA): TGCGCCAGTGGCGCCCTGGACAGCGCGGATACGCAGTATTTT. This chain links TRBV5-1 with TRBJ2-3; tentatively, D is TRBD1 (6 bases). Per germline, CDR1 SGHRS and CDR2 YFSETQ. The V end was cut by 8 bases, the J end by 6 bases, with 19 bases between. The CDR3 sequence is 14 residues long.

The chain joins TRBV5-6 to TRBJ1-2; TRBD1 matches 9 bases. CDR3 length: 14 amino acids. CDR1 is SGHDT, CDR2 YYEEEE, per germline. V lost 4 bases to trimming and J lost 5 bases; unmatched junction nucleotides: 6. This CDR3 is CASSPGDREYGYTF. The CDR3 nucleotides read TGTGCCAGCAGCCCGGGGGACAGGGAGTATGGCTACACCTTC.

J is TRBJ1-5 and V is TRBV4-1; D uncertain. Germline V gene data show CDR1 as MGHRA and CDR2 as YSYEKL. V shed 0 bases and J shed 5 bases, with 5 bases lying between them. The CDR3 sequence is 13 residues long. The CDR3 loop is CASSQDADQPQHF. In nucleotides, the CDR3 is TGCGCCAGCAGCCAAGATGCGGATCAGCCCCAGCATTTT.

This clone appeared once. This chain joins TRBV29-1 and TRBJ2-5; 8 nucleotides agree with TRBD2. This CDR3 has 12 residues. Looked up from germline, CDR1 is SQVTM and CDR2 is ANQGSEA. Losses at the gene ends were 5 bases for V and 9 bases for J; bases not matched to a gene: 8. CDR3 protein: CSVFRAGLAQYF. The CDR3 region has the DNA TGCAGCGTTTTTCGGGCGGGACTAGCCCAGTACTTC.

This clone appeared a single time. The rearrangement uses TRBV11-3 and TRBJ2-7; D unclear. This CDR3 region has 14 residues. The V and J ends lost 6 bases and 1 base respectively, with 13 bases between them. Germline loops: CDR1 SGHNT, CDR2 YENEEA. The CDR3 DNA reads TGTGCCAGCAGTGTAGGGTTCGGATCCTACGAGCAGTACTTC. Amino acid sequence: CASSVGFGSYEQYF.

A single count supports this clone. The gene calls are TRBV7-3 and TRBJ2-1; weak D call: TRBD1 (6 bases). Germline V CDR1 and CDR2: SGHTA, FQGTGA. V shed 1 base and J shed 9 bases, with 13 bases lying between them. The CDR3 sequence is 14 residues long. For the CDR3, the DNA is TGTGCCAGCAGCTTAATTCTGGGGGCAGGTGAGCAGTTCTTC. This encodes CASSLILGAGEQFF.

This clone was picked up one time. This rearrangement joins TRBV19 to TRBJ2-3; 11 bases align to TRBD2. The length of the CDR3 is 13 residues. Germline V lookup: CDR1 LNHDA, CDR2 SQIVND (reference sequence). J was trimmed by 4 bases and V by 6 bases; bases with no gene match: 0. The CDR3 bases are TGTGCCAGTAGACTAGCGGGGGCAGATACGCAGTATTTT. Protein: CASRLAGADTQYF.

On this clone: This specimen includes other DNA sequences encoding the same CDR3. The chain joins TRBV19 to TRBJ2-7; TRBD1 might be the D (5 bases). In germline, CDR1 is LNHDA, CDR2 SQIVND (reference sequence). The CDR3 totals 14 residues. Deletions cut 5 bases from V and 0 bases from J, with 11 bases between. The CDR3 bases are TGTGCCAGTAGTCCCCAGGGAAGCTCCTACGAGCAGTACTTC. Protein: CASSPQGSSYEQYF.

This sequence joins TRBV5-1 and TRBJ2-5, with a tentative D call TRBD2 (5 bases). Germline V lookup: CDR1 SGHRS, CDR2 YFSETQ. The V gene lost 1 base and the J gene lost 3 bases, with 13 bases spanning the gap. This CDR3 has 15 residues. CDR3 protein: CASSLNRGGKETQYF. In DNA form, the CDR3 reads TGCGCCAGCAGCTTGAATCGCGGAGGTAAAGAGACCCAGTACTTC. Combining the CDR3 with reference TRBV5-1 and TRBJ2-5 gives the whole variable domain KAGVTQTPRYLIKTRGQQVTLSCSPISGHRSVSWYQQTPGQGLQFLFEYFSETQRNKGNFPGRFSGRQFSNSRSEMNVSTLELGDSALYLCASSLNRGGKETQYFGPGTRLLVL.

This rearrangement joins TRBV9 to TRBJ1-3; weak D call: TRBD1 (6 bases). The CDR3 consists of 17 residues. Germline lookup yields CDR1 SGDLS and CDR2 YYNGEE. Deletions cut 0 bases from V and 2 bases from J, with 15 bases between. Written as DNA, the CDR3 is TGTGCCAGCAGCGTAGGAGGGAGCGGACAGACTGGAAACACCATATATTTT. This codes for CASSVGGSGQTGNTIYF.

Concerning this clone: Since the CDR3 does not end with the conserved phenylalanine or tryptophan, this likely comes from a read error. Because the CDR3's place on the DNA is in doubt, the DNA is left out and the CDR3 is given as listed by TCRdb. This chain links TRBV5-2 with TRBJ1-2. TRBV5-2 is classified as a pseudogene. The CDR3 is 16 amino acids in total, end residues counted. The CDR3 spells CASNIWGGTKDLWLHL.

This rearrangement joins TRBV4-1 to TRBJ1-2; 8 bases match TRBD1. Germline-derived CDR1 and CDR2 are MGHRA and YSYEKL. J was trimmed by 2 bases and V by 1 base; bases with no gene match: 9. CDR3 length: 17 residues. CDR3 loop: CASSQATGEGRNYGYTF. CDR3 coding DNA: TGCGCCAGCAGCCAAGCGACAGGGGAGGGGAGGAACTATGGCTACACCTTC.

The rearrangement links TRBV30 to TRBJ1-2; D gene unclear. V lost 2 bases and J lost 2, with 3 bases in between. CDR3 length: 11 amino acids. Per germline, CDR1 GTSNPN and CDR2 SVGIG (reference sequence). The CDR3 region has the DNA TGTGCCTGGAGTCTAAACTATGGCTACACCTTC. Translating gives CAWSLNYGYTF.

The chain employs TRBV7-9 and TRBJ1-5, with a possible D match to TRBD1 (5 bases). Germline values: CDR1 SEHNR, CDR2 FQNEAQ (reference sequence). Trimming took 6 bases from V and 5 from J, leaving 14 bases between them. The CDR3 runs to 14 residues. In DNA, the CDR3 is TGTGCCAGCAGTCCAGGGAGGGGTGATCAGCCCCAGCATTTT. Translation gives CASSPGRGDQPQHF. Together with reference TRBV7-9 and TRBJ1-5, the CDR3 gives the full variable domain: DTGVSQNPRHKITKRGQNVTFRCDPISEHNRLYWYRQTLGQGPEFLTYFQNEAQLEKSRLLSDRFSAERPKGSFSTLEIQRTEQGDSAMYLCASSPGRGDQPQHFGDGTRLSIL.

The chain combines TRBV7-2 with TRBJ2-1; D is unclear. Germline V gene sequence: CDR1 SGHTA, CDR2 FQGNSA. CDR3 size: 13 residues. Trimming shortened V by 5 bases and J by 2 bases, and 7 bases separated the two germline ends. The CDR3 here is CASSRRTYNEQFF. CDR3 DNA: TGTGCCAGCAGCCGACGGACCTACAATGAGCAGTTCTTC.

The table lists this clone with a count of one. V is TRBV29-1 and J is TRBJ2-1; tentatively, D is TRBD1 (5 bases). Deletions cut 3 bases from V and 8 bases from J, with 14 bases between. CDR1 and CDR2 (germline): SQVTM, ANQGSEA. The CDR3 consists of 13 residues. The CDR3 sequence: CSVDVGRADEQFF. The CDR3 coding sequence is TGCAGCGTTGACGTCGGCAGGGCCGATGAGCAGTTCTTC.